This T cell receptor beta chain emerged from a study of T cell repertoires in aging, cancer and after chemotherapy. This clonotype was counted once. Germline CDR1 and CDR2: LGHNA and YSLEER. The CDR3 contains 18 residues. V lost 0 bases and J 4 bases, leaving 21 bases between the germline ends. A mixed TRB-A/B primer pool amplified rearranged TRB by multiplex touch-down PCR. TCRdb fed the multiplex PCR reads into MiXCR, producing one record per CDR3 protein. This table holds about 6,600 distinct CDR3 sequences, roughly 29% found once. The template was genomic DNA from peripheral blood, not RNA. The sequencing input was blood. The chain links TRBV4-3 to TRBJ1-2; weak D call: TRBD1 (5 bases). This receptor was taken from a human donor with a blood cancer. The donor label of this sample is uncertain. The CDR3 DNA sequence: TGCGCCAGCAGCCAAGATTTCGGGACTGGAAACCTCCTCTATGGCTACACCTTC. The encoded protein is CASSQDFGTGNLLYGYTF.